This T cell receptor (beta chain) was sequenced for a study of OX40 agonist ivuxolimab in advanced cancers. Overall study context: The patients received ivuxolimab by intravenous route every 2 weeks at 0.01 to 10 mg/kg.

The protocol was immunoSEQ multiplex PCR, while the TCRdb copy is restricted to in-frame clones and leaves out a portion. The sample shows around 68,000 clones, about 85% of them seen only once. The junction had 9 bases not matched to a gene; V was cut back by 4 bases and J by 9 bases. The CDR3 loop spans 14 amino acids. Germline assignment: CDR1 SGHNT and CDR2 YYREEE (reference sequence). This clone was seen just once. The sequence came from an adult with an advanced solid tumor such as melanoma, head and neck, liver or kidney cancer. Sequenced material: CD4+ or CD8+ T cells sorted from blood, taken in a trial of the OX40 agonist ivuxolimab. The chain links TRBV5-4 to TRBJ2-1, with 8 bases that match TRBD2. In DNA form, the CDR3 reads TGTGCCAGCAGCCCTCTGGGACTAGGGGTTGAGCAGTTCTTC. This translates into CASSPLGLGVEQFF.